This record concerns one T cell receptor beta chain sequence. Its antigen is unidentified. This sample was included in a study of T cells in Graves' hyperthyroidism and ophthalmopathy. Clinicians diagnosed patients from clinical symptoms, serum thyroxine and TRAb, thyroid ultrasound and orbital computed tomography. PBMCs were obtained from 10 ml fresh peripheral blood. Trimming removed 3 bases from V and 7 bases from J, with 13 bases in between. The CDR3 loop spans 13 amino acids. The germline V gene encodes CDR1 KGHSH and CDR2 LQKENI. The investigators amplified TCR beta CDR3 regions from RNA transcripts. With the HTBI primer set, the TCR CDR3 went through a first round of RT-PCR. One entry per CDR3 protein, called by TCRdb with MiXCR from the multiplex PCR reads. The sample lists about 380,000 distinct CDR3 sequences, around a sixth occurring once. Study outcomes and limitations: Most thyroid clonotypes expanded above 0.001 were also detected in blood.

The clonotype comes from a man between 18 and 35 years old with Graves' ophthalmopathy. Sequencing used blood. This rearrangement joins TRBV18 to TRBJ2-7; D tentatively fits TRBD1 or TRBD2 (5 bases each). CDR3 in DNA: TGTGCCAGCTCACCTTCCGGGGCTGGAGAGCAGTACTTC. Protein: CASSPSGAGEQYF.